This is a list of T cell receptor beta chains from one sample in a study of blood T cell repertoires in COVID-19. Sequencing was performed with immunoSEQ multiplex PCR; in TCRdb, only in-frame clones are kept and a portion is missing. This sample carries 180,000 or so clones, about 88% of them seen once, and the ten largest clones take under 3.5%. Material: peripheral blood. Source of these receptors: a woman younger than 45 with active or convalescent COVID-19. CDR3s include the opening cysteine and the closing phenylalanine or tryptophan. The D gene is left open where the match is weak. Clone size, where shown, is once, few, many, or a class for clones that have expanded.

DNA: TGTGCCATCACCGAGGGTCACCCCGGAGGAACTGAAGCTTTCTTT
CDR3: CAITEGHPGGTEAFF
size: -
J: TRBJ1-1
V: TRBV10-3
length: 15
D: -

DNA: TGTGCCAGCAGAAAGCGAACAGGGTTTAATCAGCCCCAGCATTTT
CDR3: CASRKRTGFNQPQHF
size: -
J: TRBJ1-5
V: TRBV6-5
length: 15
D: -

DNA: TGTGCCAGCAGCTTAGCCCCAGGGTCCGCTGAAGCTTTCTTT
CDR3: CASSLAPGSAEAFF
size: -
J: TRBJ1-1
V: TRBV7-8
length: 14
D: -

DNA: TGTGCCAGCAGTGTTGGGACTAGCGGGCGATACAATGAGCAGTTCTTC
CDR3: CASSVGTSGRYNEQFF
size: -
J: TRBJ2-1
V: TRBV2
length: 16
D: TRBD2

DNA: TGTGCCACCAGCAGAGATCTAGCGGGGAATATCTACAATGAGCAGTTCTTC
CDR3: CATSRDLAGNIYNEQFF
size: -
J: TRBJ2-1
V: TRBV15
length: 17
D: TRBD2

DNA: TGTGCCAGCAGTGAAGCGGGGACAGGGACCCACGAGCAGTACTTC
CDR3: CASSEAGTGTHEQYF
size: -
J: TRBJ2-7
V: TRBV2
length: 15
D: TRBD1

DNA: TGTGCCAGCAAAGGGGGTTTAGCGGGAGCCTATACGCAGTATTTT
CDR3: CASKGGLAGAYTQYF
size: once
J: TRBJ2-3
V: TRBV7-2
length: 15
D: TRBD2

DNA: TGCGCCAGCAGTGGGGGACAGGGAAATTCACCCCTCCACTTT
CDR3: CASSGGQGNSPLHF
size: -
J: TRBJ1-6
V: TRBV10-1
length: 14
D: TRBD1

DNA: TGTGCCAGCAGCCCGAAACAGGGGGCTGTATCCAATGAGCAGTTCTTC
CDR3: CASSPKQGAVSNEQFF
size: -
J: TRBJ2-1
V: TRBV7-9
length: 16
D: TRBD1

DNA: TGCGCCAGCAGCCAAAAACAGGGGGACACCGGGGAGCTGTTTTTT
CDR3: CASSQKQGDTGELFF
size: few
J: TRBJ2-2
V: TRBV4-1
length: 15
D: TRBD1

DNA: TGTGCCAGCAGCCAGGGGATATGGACCTACGAGCAGTACTTC
CDR3: CASSQGIWTYEQYF
size: -
J: TRBJ2-7
V: TRBV5-5
length: 14
D: -

DNA: TGTGCCATCAGTGAGGCACGATTCAGGGGGCAAAACTACGAGCAGTACTTC
CDR3: CAISEARFRGQNYEQYF
size: -
J: TRBJ2-7
V: TRBV10-3
length: 17
D: TRBD1

DNA: TGTGCCAGCAGCTCAGGGGAGAAGACAAAGTTCTTC
CDR3: CASSSGEKTKFF
size: -
J: TRBJ2-1
V: TRBV6-5
length: 12
D: -

DNA: TGTGCCAGCAGTTTGCGGGGAACCTACAATGAGCAGTTCTTC
CDR3: CASSLRGTYNEQFF
size: -
J: TRBJ2-1
V: TRBV27
length: 14
D: -

DNA: TGTGCCAGCAGTTACACTGGGACAGGCGCCGGCTACACCTTC
CDR3: CASSYTGTGAGYTF
size: few
J: TRBJ1-2
V: TRBV6-5
length: 14
D: TRBD1

DNA: TGTGCCAGCAGTTTGGAGGATACGCAGTATTTT
CDR3: CASSLEDTQYF
size: -
J: TRBJ2-3
V: TRBV6-5
length: 11
D: -

DNA: TGTGCCAGCAGCTTGAGTTCGGAGGGTGAGCAGTTCTTC
CDR3: CASSLSSEGEQFF
size: once
J: TRBJ2-1
V: TRBV7-9
length: 13
D: -

DNA: TGTGCCAGCAGTTTATTAGGCAATCAGCCCCAGCATTTT
CDR3: CASSLLGNQPQHF
size: many
J: TRBJ1-5
V: TRBV27
length: 13
D: -

DNA: TGTGCCAGCAGCTTAGGGACTAGTAGAGGGGATACGCAGTATTTT
CDR3: CASSLGTSRGDTQYF
size: -
J: TRBJ2-3
V: TRBV7-9
length: 15
D: TRBD2

DNA: TGCGCCAGCAGCTCCCTTAGCGGGCTTCAAGAGACCCAGTACTTC
CDR3: CASSSLSGLQETQYF
size: -
J: TRBJ2-5
V: TRBV5-1
length: 15
D: TRBD2

DNA: TGTGCCAGCAGCGCTTCCAGGGGGCACCAGCGAGAGACCCAGTACTTC
CDR3: CASSASRGHQRETQYF
size: many
J: TRBJ2-5
V: TRBV7-6
length: 16
D: TRBD1

DNA: TGTGCCAGCAGCGCGGACAGCACTGAAGCTTTCTTT
CDR3: CASSADSTEAFF
size: few
J: TRBJ1-1
V: TRBV11-2
length: 12
D: -

DNA: TGTGCCAGCAGCCCCCGATGGGGGCTGGGGGTTGGCTACACCTTC
CDR3: CASSPRWGLGVGYTF
size: -
J: TRBJ1-2
V: TRBV2
length: 15
D: -

DNA: TGTGCCAGCAGGGGGTACTCGGGACAGATATATGGCTACACCTTC
CDR3: CASRGYSGQIYGYTF
size: -
J: TRBJ1-2
V: TRBV6-5
length: 15
D: TRBD1

DNA: TGTGCCAGCAGTCACCCGGGACAGGGGGCCGGGGAGCTGTTTTTT
CDR3: CASSHPGQGAGELFF
size: -
J: TRBJ2-2
V: TRBV6-5
length: 15
D: TRBD1

DNA: TGTGCCAGCAGCTTAGCGTTGGGGAGCCAGCCCCAGCATTTT
CDR3: CASSLALGSQPQHF
size: -
J: TRBJ1-5
V: TRBV7-2
length: 14
D: -

DNA: TGTGCCAGCAGTTCTCAACCGGGACTAGTAGTGGAGTTCTTC
CDR3: CASSSQPGLVVEFF
size: -
J: TRBJ2-1
V: TRBV28
length: 14
D: TRBD2

DNA: TGTGCCAGCAGCAAGTCGATGGAGGGTGCAAGAGAATCAACTAATGAAAAACTGTTTTTT
CDR3: CASSKSMEGARESTNEKLFF
size: -
J: TRBJ1-4
V: TRBV21-1
length: 20
D: -

DNA: TGTGCCAGCGGGGACACACTTATCAATCAGCCCCAGCATTTT
CDR3: CASGDTLINQPQHF
size: -
J: TRBJ1-5
V: TRBV28
length: 14
D: -

DNA: TGTGCCAGCAGCTCTACTAGGCAAGTCACAGATACGCAGTATTTT
CDR3: CASSSTRQVTDTQYF
size: -
J: TRBJ2-3
V: TRBV9
length: 15
D: -

DNA: TGTGCCAGCAGTCGCCAGCGGTCCTATAATTCACCCCTCCACTTT
CDR3: CASSRQRSYNSPLHF
size: -
J: TRBJ1-6
V: TRBV27
length: 15
D: -

DNA: TGTGCCAGCAGCCCCGGCCCAGGGGGGGCTTTCTTT
CDR3: CASSPGPGGAFF
size: -
J: TRBJ1-1
V: TRBV3-1/TRBV3-2
length: 12
D: TRBD1

DNA: TGTGCCAGCAGCTCCAATTACGACAGGGGCTCCTACGAGCAGTACTTC
CDR3: CASSSNYDRGSYEQYF
size: -
J: TRBJ2-7
V: TRBV7-6
length: 16
D: TRBD1

DNA: TGTGCCATCCGAAACAGGTCGCCGGTAGAAAAACTGTTTTTT
CDR3: CAIRNRSPVEKLFF
size: once
J: TRBJ1-4
V: TRBV2
length: 14
D: -

DNA: TGTGCCAGTAGTATAGAGCAGGGGCGGACAGATACGCAGTATTTT
CDR3: CASSIEQGRTDTQYF
size: -
J: TRBJ2-3
V: TRBV19
length: 15
D: -

DNA: TGTGCCAGCAGCGTGGGACAGGGGGCAGGAGGCACTGAAGCTTTCTTT
CDR3: CASSVGQGAGGTEAFF
size: -
J: TRBJ1-1
V: TRBV9
length: 16
D: TRBD1

DNA: TGTGCCAGCAGCCCCATCAGCGGGGGGGCCAAGGAGCTGTTTTTT
CDR3: CASSPISGGAKELFF
size: -
J: TRBJ2-2
V: TRBV3-1/TRBV3-2
length: 15
D: TRBD2

DNA: TGTGCCAGCGGAGGACAGGTTACTAATGAAAAACTGTTTTTT
CDR3: CASGGQVTNEKLFF
size: few
J: TRBJ1-4
V: TRBV28
length: 14
D: TRBD1

DNA: TGTGCCAGCACCGCCATGCCTCCGGGGGGATCGGACACTGAAGCTTTCTTT
CDR3: CASTAMPPGGSDTEAFF
size: -
J: TRBJ1-1
V: TRBV5-4
length: 17
D: -

DNA: TGTGCTAGCAGCCGACAGGGGTCCTACAATGAGCAGTTCTTC
CDR3: CASSRQGSYNEQFF
size: once
J: TRBJ2-1
V: TRBV7-7
length: 14
D: TRBD1

DNA: TGTGCCATCAGTGTTGGACAGGGGGAGGGCTACACCTTC
CDR3: CAISVGQGEGYTF
size: -
J: TRBJ1-2
V: TRBV10-3
length: 13
D: TRBD1

DNA: TGTGCCAGCAGACAGAACAGGGTTACTGAAGCTTTCTTT
CDR3: CASRQNRVTEAFF
size: -
J: TRBJ1-1
V: TRBV6-5
length: 13
D: -

DNA: TGTGCCAGCAGTGAAGGTCCGGGGAGAACGCACTACGAGCAGTACTTC
CDR3: CASSEGPGRTHYEQYF
size: -
J: TRBJ2-7
V: TRBV6-1
length: 16
D: -

DNA: TGTGCCCTCGAGGGCTACGAGCAGTACTTC
CDR3: CALEGYEQYF
size: -
J: TRBJ2-7
V: TRBV7-9
length: 10
D: -

DNA: TGCGCCAGCGGGGCAGGGGCCACAGATACGCAGTATTTT
CDR3: CASGAGATDTQYF
size: -
J: TRBJ2-3
V: TRBV10-2
length: 13
D: -

DNA: TGTGCCAGCAGTTGGGACAGGGGCTACGAGCAGTACTTC
CDR3: CASSWDRGYEQYF
size: -
J: TRBJ2-7
V: TRBV6-6
length: 13
D: TRBD1